The present TCR beta chain was sequenced within a study of blood T cell repertoires in COVID-19. Overall study context: Italy, Spain and the United States were the sources of the convalescent and acute COVID-19 samples.

Produced via immunoSEQ multiplex PCR; TCRdb's table is partial and in-frame only. The sample lists nearly 300,000 clones, about nine tenths occurring once. V dropped 6 bases and J dropped 0 bases, with 15 bases sitting between them. The CDR3 covers 15 residues. Germline values: CDR1 MDHEN, CDR2 SYDVKM. Exposed volunteers were people who met a COVID-19 case within 2 weeks before study entry. The chain has TRBV28 and TRBJ2-7; D uncertain. This receptor was identified in a woman in her forties or fifties who had been exposed to COVID-19. The sample consisted of PBMCs or T cells enriched from blood (not recorded which). CDR3 amino acids: CASSPLQVDSYEQYF. CDR3 nucleotides: TGTGCCAGCAGCCCCTTGCAGGTCGACTCCTACGAGCAGTACTTC.